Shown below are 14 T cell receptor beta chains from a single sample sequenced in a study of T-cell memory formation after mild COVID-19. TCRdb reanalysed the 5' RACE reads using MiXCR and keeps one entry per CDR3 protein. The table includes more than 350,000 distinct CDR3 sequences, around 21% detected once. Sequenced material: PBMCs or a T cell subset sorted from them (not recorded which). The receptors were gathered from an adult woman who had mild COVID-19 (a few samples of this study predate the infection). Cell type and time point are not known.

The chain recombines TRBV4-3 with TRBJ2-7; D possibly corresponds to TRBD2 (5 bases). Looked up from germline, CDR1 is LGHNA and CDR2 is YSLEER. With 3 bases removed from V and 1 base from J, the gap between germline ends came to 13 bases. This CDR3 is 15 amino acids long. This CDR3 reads CASSHRPWESYEQYF. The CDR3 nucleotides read TGCGCCAGCAGCCATCGCCCGTGGGAGTCCTACGAGCAGTACTTC.

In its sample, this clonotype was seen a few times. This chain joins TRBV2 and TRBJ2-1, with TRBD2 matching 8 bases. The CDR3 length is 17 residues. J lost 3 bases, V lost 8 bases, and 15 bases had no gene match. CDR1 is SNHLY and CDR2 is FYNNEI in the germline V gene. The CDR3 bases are TGTGCCAGCGTCCGGCGGGGGGCGGGCTCATACTACAATGAGCAGTTCTTC. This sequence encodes CASVRRGAGSYYNEQFF.

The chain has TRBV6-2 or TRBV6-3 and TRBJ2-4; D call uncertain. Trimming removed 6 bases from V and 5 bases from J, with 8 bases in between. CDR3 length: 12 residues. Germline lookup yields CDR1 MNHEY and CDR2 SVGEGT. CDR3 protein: CASSLSENIQYF. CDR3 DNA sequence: TGTGCCAGCAGCCTATCAGAAAACATTCAGTACTTC.

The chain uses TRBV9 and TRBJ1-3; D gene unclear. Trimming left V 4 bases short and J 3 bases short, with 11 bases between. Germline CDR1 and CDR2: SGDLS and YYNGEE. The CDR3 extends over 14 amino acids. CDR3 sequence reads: CASSLESGGNTIYF. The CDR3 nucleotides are TGTGCCAGCAGCCTGGAGTCCGGTGGAAACACCATATATTTT.

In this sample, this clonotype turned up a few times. CDR3 in amino acids: CSGERAQETQYF. CDR3 coding DNA: TGCAGTGGGGAGAGGGCCCAAGAGACCCAGTACTTC. The chain carries TRBV20-1 and TRBJ2-5, with D perhaps TRBD2 (5 bases). The germline V gene encodes CDR1 DFQATT and CDR2 SNEGSKA (reference sequence). The CDR3 covers 12 residues. Trimming took 7 bases from V and 1 from J, leaving 10 bases between them.

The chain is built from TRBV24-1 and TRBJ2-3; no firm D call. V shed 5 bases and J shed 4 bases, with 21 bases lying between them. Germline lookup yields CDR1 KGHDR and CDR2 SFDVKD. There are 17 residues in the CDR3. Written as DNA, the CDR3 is TGTGCCACCAGTGCCGCCCAAGGGCGGTTAACATCAGATACGCAGTATTTT. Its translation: CATSAAQGRLTSDTQYF.

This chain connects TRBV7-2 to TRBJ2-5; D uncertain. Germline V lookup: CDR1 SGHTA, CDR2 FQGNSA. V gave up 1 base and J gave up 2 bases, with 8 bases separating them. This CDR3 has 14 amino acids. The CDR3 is CASSLVTPQETQYF. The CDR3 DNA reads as TGTGCCAGCAGCTTAGTGACCCCGCAAGAGACCCAGTACTTC.

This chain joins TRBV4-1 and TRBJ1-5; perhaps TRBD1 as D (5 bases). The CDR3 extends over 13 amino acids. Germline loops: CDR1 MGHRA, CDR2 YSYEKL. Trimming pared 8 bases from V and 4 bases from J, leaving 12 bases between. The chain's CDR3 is CASGTPGNQPQHF. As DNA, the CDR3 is TGCGCCAGCGGAACCCCAGGGAATCAGCCCCAGCATTTT.

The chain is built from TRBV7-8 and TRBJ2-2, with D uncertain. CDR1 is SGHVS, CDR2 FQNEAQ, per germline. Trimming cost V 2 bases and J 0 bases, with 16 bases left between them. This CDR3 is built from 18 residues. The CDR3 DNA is TGTGCCAGCAGCTTATTCCCGGTTACTTCCCCGAACACCGGGGAGCTGTTTTTT. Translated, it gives CASSLFPVTSPNTGELFF.

CDR3 residues: CSARGPAGGPYEQYF. CDR3 DNA: TGCAGTGCTAGAGGCCCAGCGGGAGGACCCTACGAGCAGTACTTC. This chain links TRBV20-1 with TRBJ2-7, with 9 bases lining up with TRBD2. This CDR3 has 15 residues. The germline V gene encodes CDR1 DFQATT and CDR2 SNEGSKA (reference sequence). J gave up 2 bases and V 1 base, and 6 bases lay outside the gene matches.

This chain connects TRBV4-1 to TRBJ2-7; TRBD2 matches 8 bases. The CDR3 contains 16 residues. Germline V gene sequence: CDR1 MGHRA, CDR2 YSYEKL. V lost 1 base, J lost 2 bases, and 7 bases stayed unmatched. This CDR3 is CASSQVSGGLTYEQYF. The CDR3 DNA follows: TGCGCCAGCAGCCAAGTTTCGGGGGGGCTAACCTACGAGCAGTACTTC.

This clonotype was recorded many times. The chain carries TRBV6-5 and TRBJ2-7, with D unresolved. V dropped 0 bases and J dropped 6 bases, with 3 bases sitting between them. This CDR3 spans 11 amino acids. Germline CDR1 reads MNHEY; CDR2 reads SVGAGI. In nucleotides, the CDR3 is TGTGCCAGCAGTTACTCGTCCGAGCAGTACTTC. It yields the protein CASSYSSEQYF.

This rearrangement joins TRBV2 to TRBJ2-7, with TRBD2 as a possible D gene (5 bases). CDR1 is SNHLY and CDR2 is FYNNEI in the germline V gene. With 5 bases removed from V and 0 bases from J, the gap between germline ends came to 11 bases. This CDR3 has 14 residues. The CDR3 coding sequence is TGTGCCAGCAGTCGGACTGCGAGCTCCTACGAGCAGTACTTC. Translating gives CASSRTASSYEQYF.

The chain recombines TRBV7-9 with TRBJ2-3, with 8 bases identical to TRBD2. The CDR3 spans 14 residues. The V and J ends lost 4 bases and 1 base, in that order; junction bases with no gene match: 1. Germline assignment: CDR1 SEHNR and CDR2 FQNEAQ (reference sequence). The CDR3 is CASSSTSGTDTQYF. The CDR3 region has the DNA TGTGCCAGCAGCTCGACTAGCGGCACAGATACGCAGTATTTT.